The present TCR beta chain was sequenced within a study of persistence of HIV-infected CD4 T cells. With regard to this clone: Its antigen is still unknown.

Cells were stimulated nonspecifically with anti-CD3/anti-CD28 magnetic beads. Sorting selected CD4+ T cells upregulating both CD40 ligand and CD69. The V gene's germline CDR1 is SGHTA and CDR2 FQGNSA. Trimming left V 3 bases short and J 5 bases short, with 11 bases between. CDR3 length: 13 residues. The immunoSEQ assay was version 4, run in survey mode. Only in-frame clones appear in the TCRdb table, and some are missing; sequencing was by immunoSEQ multiplex PCR. The sample lists about 45,000 clones; 88% were seen once. This sequence was found in an adult woman with HIV who was CMV-seropositive. J is TRBJ2-7 and V is TRBV7-2, with D perhaps TRBD1 (5 bases). The sample in question was CD4+ T cells sorted from PBMCs after roughly 20-hour stimulation, obtained from a patient who received antiretroviral therapy. The CDR3 sequence: CASSFVQGHEQYV. The CDR3 DNA reads TGTGCCAGCAGCTTTGTCCAGGGCCACGAGCAGTACGTC.